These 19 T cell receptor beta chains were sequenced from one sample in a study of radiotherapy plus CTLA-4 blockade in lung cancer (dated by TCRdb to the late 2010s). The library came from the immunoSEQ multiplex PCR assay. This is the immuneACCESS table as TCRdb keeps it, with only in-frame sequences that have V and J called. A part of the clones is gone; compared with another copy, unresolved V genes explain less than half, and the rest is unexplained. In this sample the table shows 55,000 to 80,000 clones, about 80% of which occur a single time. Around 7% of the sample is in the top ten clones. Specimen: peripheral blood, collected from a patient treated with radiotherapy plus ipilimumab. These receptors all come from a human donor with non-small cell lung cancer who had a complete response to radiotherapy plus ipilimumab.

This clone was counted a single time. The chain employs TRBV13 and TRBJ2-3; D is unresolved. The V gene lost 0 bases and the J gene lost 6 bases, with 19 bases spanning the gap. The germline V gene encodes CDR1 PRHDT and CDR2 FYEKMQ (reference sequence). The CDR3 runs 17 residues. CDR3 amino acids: CASSLGDFPMGWDTQYF. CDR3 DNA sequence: TGTGCCAGCAGCTTAGGCGACTTTCCCATGGGTTGGGATACGCAGTATTTT.

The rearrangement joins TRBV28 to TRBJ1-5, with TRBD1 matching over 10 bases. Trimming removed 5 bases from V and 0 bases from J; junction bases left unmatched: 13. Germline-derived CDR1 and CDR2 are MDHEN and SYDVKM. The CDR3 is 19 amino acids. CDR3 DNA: TGTGCCAGCAGTCGGTCCGGGACAGGGGTTCTTTATAGCAATCAGCCCCAGCATTTT. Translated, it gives CASSRSGTGVLYSNQPQHF.

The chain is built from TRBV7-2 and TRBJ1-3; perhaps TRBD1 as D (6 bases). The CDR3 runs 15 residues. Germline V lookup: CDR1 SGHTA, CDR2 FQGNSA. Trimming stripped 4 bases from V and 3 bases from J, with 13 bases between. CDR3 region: CASSSGQTNGNTIYF. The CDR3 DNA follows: TGTGCCAGCAGCTCGGGACAAACTAATGGAAACACCATATATTTT.

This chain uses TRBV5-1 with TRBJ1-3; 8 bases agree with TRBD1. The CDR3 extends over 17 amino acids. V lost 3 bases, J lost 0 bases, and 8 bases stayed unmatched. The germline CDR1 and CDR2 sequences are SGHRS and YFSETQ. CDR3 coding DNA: TGCGCCAGCAGCTCGGGGACAGGTGTAAGCTCTGGAAACACCATATATTTT. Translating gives CASSSGTGVSSGNTIYF.

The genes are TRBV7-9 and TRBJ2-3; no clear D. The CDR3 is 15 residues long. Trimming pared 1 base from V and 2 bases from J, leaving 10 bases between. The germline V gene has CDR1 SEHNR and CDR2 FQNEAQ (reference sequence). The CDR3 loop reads CASSLGTSFTDTQYF. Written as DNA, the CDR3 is TGTGCCAGCAGCTTAGGGACCTCCTTCACAGATACGCAGTATTTT.

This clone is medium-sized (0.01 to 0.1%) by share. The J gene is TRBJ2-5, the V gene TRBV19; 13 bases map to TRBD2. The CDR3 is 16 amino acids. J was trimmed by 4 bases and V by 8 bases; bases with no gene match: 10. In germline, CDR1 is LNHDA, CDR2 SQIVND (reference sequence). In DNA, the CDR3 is TGTGCCAGTGGGCCCACTAGCGGGGGGGAGGTAGAGACCCAGTACTTC. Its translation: CASGPTSGGEVETQYF.

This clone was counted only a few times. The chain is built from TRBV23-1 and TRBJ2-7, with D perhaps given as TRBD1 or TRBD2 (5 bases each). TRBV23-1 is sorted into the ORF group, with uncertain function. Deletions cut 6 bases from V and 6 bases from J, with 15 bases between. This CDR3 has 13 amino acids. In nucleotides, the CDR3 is TGCGCCAGCAGCCGTGGGGACGGCATCGAGCAGTACGTC. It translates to CASSRGDGIEQYV.

The CDR3 sequence: CASFLSRGRTEAFF. The CDR3 bases are TGTGCCAGTTTCCTATCGAGGGGGAGGACTGAAGCTTTCTTT. The chain recombines TRBV6-5 with TRBJ1-1, with a tentative D call TRBD1 (6 bases). In germline, CDR1 is MNHEY, CDR2 SVGAGI. The V and J ends lost 9 bases and 5 bases respectively, with 19 bases between them. The CDR3 loop spans 14 amino acids.

CDR3 in amino acids: CASSQGRSSGGPYTDTQYF. The CDR3 bases are TGCGCCAGCAGCCAAGGAAGGTCTAGCGGGGGGCCATACACAGATACGCAGTATTTT. V gene TRBV4-3 combines with J gene TRBJ2-3; 11 positions match TRBD2. Germline lookup yields CDR1 LGHNA and CDR2 YSLEER. The V and J ends lost 1 base and 2 bases, in that order; junction bases with no gene match: 11. CDR3 size: 19 residues.

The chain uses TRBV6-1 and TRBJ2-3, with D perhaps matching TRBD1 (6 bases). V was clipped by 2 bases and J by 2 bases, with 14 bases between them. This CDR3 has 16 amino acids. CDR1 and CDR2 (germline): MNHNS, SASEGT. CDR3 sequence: CASSERMTGVTDTQYF. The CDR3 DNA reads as TGTGCCAGCAGTGAACGTATGACAGGAGTCACAGATACGCAGTATTTT.

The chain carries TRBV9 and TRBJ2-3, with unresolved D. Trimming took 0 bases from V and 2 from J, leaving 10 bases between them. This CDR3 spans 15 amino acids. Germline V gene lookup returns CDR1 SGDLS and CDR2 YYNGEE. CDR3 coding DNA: TGTGCCAGCAGCGTAGATGTAGACAACACAGATACGCAGTATTTT. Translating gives CASSVDVDNTDTQYF.

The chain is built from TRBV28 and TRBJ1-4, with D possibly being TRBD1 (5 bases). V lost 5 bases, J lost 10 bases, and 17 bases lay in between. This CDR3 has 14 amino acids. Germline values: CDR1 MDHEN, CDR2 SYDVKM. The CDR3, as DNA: TGTGCCAGCAGTCCTGGGACGTGGGTGGTAAAACTGTTTTTT. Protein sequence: CASSPGTWVVKLFF.

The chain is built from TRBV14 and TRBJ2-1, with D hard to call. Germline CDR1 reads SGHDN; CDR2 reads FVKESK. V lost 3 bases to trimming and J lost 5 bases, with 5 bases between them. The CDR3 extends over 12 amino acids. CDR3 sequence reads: CASSQGDNEQFF. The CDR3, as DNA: TGTGCCAGCAGCCAGGGCGACAATGAGCAGTTCTTC.

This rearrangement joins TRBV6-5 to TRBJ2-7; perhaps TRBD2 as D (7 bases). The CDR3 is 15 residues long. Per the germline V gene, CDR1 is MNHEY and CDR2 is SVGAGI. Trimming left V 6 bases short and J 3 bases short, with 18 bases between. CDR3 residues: CASRGGTMRNYEQYF. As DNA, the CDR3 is TGTGCCAGCAGGGGAGGGACAATGAGAAACTACGAGCAGTACTTC.

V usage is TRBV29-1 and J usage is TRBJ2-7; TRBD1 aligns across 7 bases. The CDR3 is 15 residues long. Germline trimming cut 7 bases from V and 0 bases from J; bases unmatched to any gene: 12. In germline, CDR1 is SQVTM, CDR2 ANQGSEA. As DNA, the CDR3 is TGCAGCGGGGCACTTAGGACAGGTTACTCCTACGAGCAGTACTTC. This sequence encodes CSGALRTGYSYEQYF.

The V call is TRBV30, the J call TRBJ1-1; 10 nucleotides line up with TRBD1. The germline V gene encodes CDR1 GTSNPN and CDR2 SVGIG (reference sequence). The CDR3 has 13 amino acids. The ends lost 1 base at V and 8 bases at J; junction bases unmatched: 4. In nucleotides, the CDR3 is TGTGCCTGGAGTGGGACAGGGGGTTTAGAAGCTTTCTTT. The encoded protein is CAWSGTGGLEAFF.

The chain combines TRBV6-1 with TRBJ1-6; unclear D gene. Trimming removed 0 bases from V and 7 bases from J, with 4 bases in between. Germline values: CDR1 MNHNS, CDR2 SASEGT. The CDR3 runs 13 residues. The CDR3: CASSEAQNSPLHF. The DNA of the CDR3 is TGTGCCAGCAGTGAAGCGCAGAATTCACCCCTCCACTTT.

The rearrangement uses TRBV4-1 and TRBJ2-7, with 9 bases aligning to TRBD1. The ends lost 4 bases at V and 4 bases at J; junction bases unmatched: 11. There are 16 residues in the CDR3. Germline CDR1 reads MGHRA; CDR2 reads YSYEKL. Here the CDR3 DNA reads TGCGCCAGCAGCCGGGACTTTACAGGGGGCTTATACGAGCAGTACTTC. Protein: CASSRDFTGGLYEQYF.

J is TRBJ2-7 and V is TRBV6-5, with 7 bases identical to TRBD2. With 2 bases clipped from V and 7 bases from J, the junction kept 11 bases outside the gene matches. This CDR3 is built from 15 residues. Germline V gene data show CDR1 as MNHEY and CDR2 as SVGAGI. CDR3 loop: CASSYTPQGGEEQYF. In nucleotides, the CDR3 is TGTGCCAGCAGTTACACACCGCAGGGAGGGGAGGAGCAGTACTTC.